This T cell receptor beta chain was obtained from a study of beta chain features in type 1 diabetes. The whole isolated RNA underwent reverse transcription, so sequencing captured expressed TCRB transcripts. It was found that naive, central memory and regulatory T cell samples averaged approximately 3.5 million reads. The data were produced by immunoSEQ multiplex PCR, yet TCRdb's version contains in-frame clones alone and is incomplete. The sample gives around 140,000 clones, 9% of which show up once; 0.75% is in the top ten. With respect to this clone: The antigen is unknown.

One heparinised draw of blood, averaging roughly 120 mL, came from each donor. Sorted populations were all over 95% pure. The germline gives CDR1 LNHDA, CDR2 SQIVND (reference sequence). CDR3 length: 13 residues. Trimming removed 10 bases from V and 7 bases from J; junction bases left unmatched: 5. Findings and limits, study-wide: Among all four CD4+ subsets, Type 1 diabetes patients had TCRB CDR3s that were moderately but significantly shorter.

The receptor comes from a man between 25 and 39 years old with type 1 diabetes. The sample consisted of central memory CD4+ T cells from blood. The rearrangement joins TRBV19 to TRBJ1-6, with 9 bases identical to TRBD1. The CDR3 nucleotides read TGTGCCACCTCCGGGACAGGGAATTCACCCCTCCACTTT. Amino acid sequence: CATSGTGNSPLHF.